This T cell receptor beta chain emerged from a study of T cell repertoires in cytomegalovirus infection. TCRdb reprocessed the reads via MiXCR and lists one record per CDR3 protein. The repertoire holds 150,000 or so distinct CDR3 sequences, around 20% seen once, with 10% to 11% in the top ten. This clonotype was detected many times. The clonotype was recovered from a human donor in good health (CMV status not recorded). Some clones in this sample may be carry-over from other donors' samples. Sequenced: PBMCs.

CDR3 sequence reads: CASSFFTGNTEAFF. The CDR3 DNA is TGTGCCAGCAGCTTCTTCACAGGTAACACTGAAGCTTTCTTT. The chain employs TRBV11-2 and TRBJ1-1, with a tentative D call TRBD1 (5 bases). V lost 3 bases, J lost 2 bases, and 10 bases lay in between. Germline V gene data show CDR1 as SGHAT and CDR2 as FQNNGV. The CDR3 contains 14 residues.